These T cell receptor beta chains were read from a single sample in a study of T cells in Graves' hyperthyroidism and ophthalmopathy. TCRdb ran MiXCR on the multiplex PCR reads and lists one entry per CDR3 protein. Of under 250,000 distinct CDR3 sequences in the sample, approximately 16% were seen once. The specimen sequenced was blood. The source of these receptors is a woman between 50 and 59 years old with Graves' hyperthyroidism. CDR3s include the opening cysteine and the closing phenylalanine or tryptophan. D genes are given only for firm matches. A row's size may be missing; if present it is once, few, many or a size class.

J gene: TRBJ2-1
D gene: TRBD2
clone size: many
V gene: TRBV7-3
CDR3 protein: CASSEGLAGVGNEQFF
CDR3 DNA: TGTGCCAGCAGCGAGGGACTAGCGGGAGTGGGCAATGAGCAGTTCTTC

J gene: TRBJ2-3
D gene: NA
clone size: NA
V gene: TRBV9
CDR3 protein: CASSPTFTGASDTQYF
CDR3 DNA: TGTGCCAGCAGCCCCACGTTTACGGGAGCCTCAGATACGCAGTATTTT

J gene: TRBJ2-7
D gene: TRBD2
clone size: NA
V gene: TRBV27
CDR3 protein: CASSLRPSGAYSYEQYF
CDR3 DNA: TGTGCCAGCAGTTTACGACCTAGCGGGGCATATTCATACGAGCAGTACTTC

J gene: TRBJ2-2
D gene: NA
clone size: few
V gene: TRBV5-1
CDR3 protein: CASSFEAGELFF
CDR3 DNA: TGCGCCAGCAGCTTCGAGGCCGGGGAGCTGTTTTTT

J gene: TRBJ1-1
D gene: NA
clone size: few
V gene: TRBV5-1
CDR3 protein: CASSLERGTNTEAFF
CDR3 DNA: TGCGCCAGCAGCTTGGAACGGGGGACCAACACTGAAGCTTTCTTT

J gene: TRBJ2-1
D gene: NA
clone size: NA
V gene: TRBV7-2
CDR3 protein: CASSLPGKNPHNEQFF
CDR3 DNA: TGTGCCAGCAGCTTGCCGGGAAAAAACCCCCACAATGAGCAGTTCTTC

J gene: TRBJ1-2
D gene: TRBD1
clone size: many
V gene: TRBV5-1
CDR3 protein: CASSLVGQGQDGYTF
CDR3 DNA: TGCGCCAGCAGCTTGGTAGGACAGGGTCAGGATGGCTACACCTTC

J gene: TRBJ2-2
D gene: TRBD1
clone size: NA
V gene: TRBV5-1
CDR3 protein: CASSSGQGLYTGELFF
CDR3 DNA: TGCGCCAGCAGCTCGGGACAGGGCTTGTACACCGGGGAGCTGTTTTTT

J gene: TRBJ1-3
D gene: NA
clone size: NA
V gene: TRBV18
CDR3 protein: CASSLPGHISGNTIYF
CDR3 DNA: TGTGCCAGCTCACTCCCGGGACACATCTCTGGAAACACCATATATTTT

J gene: TRBJ1-6
D gene: TRBD1
clone size: many
V gene: TRBV7-8
CDR3 protein: CASSLRGDRGNSPLHF
CDR3 DNA: TGTGCCAGCAGCTTAAGAGGCGACAGGGGCAATTCACCCCTCCACTTT

J gene: TRBJ1-2
D gene: NA
clone size: many
V gene: TRBV6-1
CDR3 protein: CASSEVLEQGFGGYTF
CDR3 DNA: TGTGCCAGCAGTGAAGTTCTGGAACAGGGATTCGGTGGCTACACCTTC

J gene: TRBJ1-2
D gene: NA
clone size: many
V gene: TRBV7-6
CDR3 protein: CASSLDRNGYTF
CDR3 DNA: TGTGCCAGCAGCCTCGACAGAAATGGCTACACCTTC

J gene: TRBJ2-7
D gene: NA
clone size: many
V gene: TRBV7-2
CDR3 protein: CASSRDLYEQYF
CDR3 DNA: TGTGCCAGCAGCCGGGATCTCTACGAGCAGTACTTC

J gene: TRBJ2-7
D gene: NA
clone size: many
V gene: TRBV11-1
CDR3 protein: CASSFRVSPYEQYF
CDR3 DNA: TGTGCCAGCAGCTTCAGGGTTTCGCCCTACGAGCAGTACTTC

J gene: TRBJ2-2
D gene: NA
clone size: NA
V gene: TRBV12-3/TRBV12-4
CDR3 protein: CASKLRDRDTGELFF
CDR3 DNA: TGTGCCAGCAAACTTCGAGATCGTGACACCGGGGAGCTGTTTTTT

J gene: TRBJ2-1
D gene: TRBD2
clone size: many
V gene: TRBV5-1
CDR3 protein: CASSLSGSSYNEQFF
CDR3 DNA: TGTGCCAGCAGCTTAAGCGGGAGTTCCTACAATGAGCAGTTCTTC

J gene: TRBJ2-7
D gene: TRBD1
clone size: NA
V gene: TRBV6-5
CDR3 protein: CASSLAGTGAGEQYF
CDR3 DNA: TGTGCCAGCAGTTTAGCCGGGACAGGGGCCGGCGAGCAGTACTTC

J gene: TRBJ1-2
D gene: TRBD1
clone size: many
V gene: TRBV2
CDR3 protein: CASTGTGDGGYTF
CDR3 DNA: TGTGCCAGCACCGGGACAGGGGATGGAGGCTACACCTTC

J gene: TRBJ2-7
D gene: TRBD1
clone size: many
V gene: TRBV30
CDR3 protein: CAWKTGPNSYEQYF
CDR3 DNA: TGTGCCTGGAAGACAGGGCCAAACTCCTACGAGCAGTACTTC

J gene: TRBJ2-7
D gene: NA
clone size: NA
V gene: TRBV6-2/TRBV6-3
CDR3 protein: CASSPPESPTREQYF
CDR3 DNA: TGTGCCAGCAGCCCCCCCGAGAGCCCTACAAGGGAGCAGTACTTC

J gene: TRBJ1-3
D gene: NA
clone size: NA
V gene: TRBV19
CDR3 protein: CASSISGDGGNTIYF
CDR3 DNA: TGTGCCAGTAGTATCAGTGGGGACGGCGGAAACACCATATATTTT

J gene: TRBJ1-3
D gene: NA
clone size: NA
V gene: TRBV12-3/TRBV12-4
CDR3 protein: CASSLTDSGNTIYF
CDR3 DNA: TGTGCCAGCAGTTTAACGGACTCTGGAAACACCATATATTTT

J gene: TRBJ2-3
D gene: NA
clone size: few
V gene: TRBV27
CDR3 protein: CASSLLLGVLTDTQYF
CDR3 DNA: TGTGCCAGCAGTTTATTGTTAGGGGTTCTCACAGATACGCAGTATTTT

J gene: TRBJ2-2
D gene: NA
clone size: NA
V gene: TRBV5-1
CDR3 protein: CASSASGTAVVGELFF
CDR3 DNA: TGCGCCAGCAGCGCCTCCGGGACGGCGGTTGTCGGGGAGCTGTTTTTT

J gene: TRBJ1-5
D gene: NA
clone size: NA
V gene: TRBV28
CDR3 protein: CASSFSGEANQPQHF
CDR3 DNA: TGTGCCAGCAGTTTCTCAGGGGAGGCCAATCAGCCCCAGCATTTT

J gene: TRBJ2-1
D gene: TRBD2
clone size: few
V gene: TRBV2
CDR3 protein: CASSESGGGLPGNEQFF
CDR3 DNA: TGTGCCAGCAGTGAATCGGGGGGGGGGCTCCCGGGCAATGAGCAGTTCTTC

J gene: TRBJ2-7
D gene: NA
clone size: NA
V gene: TRBV6-5
CDR3 protein: CASSYSLYSYEQYF
CDR3 DNA: TGTGCCAGCAGTTACTCCCTGTATTCCTACGAGCAGTACTTC

J gene: TRBJ2-3
D gene: NA
clone size: many
V gene: TRBV27
CDR3 protein: CASSFPGGWETDTQYF
CDR3 DNA: TGTGCCAGCAGTTTCCCCGGGGGATGGGAGACAGATACGCAGTATTTT

J gene: TRBJ1-5
D gene: NA
clone size: few
V gene: TRBV20-1
CDR3 protein: CSASLSVQKHNQPQHF
CDR3 DNA: TGCAGTGCTAGTCTATCCGTACAGAAACATAATCAGCCCCAGCATTTT

J gene: TRBJ1-1
D gene: TRBD1
clone size: many
V gene: TRBV5-6
CDR3 protein: CASSSGQGWGYTEAFF
CDR3 DNA: TGTGCCAGCAGCTCCGGACAGGGATGGGGGTACACTGAAGCTTTCTTT

J gene: TRBJ2-7
D gene: TRBD2
clone size: many
V gene: TRBV6-2/TRBV6-3
CDR3 protein: CASGRKLAGHEQYF
CDR3 DNA: TGTGCCAGCGGACGCAAACTAGCGGGCCACGAGCAGTACTTC

J gene: TRBJ1-6
D gene: NA
clone size: NA
V gene: TRBV2
CDR3 protein: CASSESSYNSPLHF
CDR3 DNA: TGTGCCAGCAGTGAGAGCTCCTATAATTCACCCCTCCACTTT

J gene: TRBJ2-5
D gene: NA
clone size: NA
V gene: TRBV30
CDR3 protein: CPWTPQETQYF
CDR3 DNA: TGTCCCTGGACCCCACAAGAGACCCAGTACTTC

J gene: TRBJ1-5
D gene: NA
clone size: NA
V gene: TRBV6-1
CDR3 protein: CASSEAHSNQPQHF
CDR3 DNA: TGTGCCAGCAGTGAAGCGCATAGCAATCAGCCCCAGCATTTT

J gene: TRBJ1-3
D gene: NA
clone size: NA
V gene: TRBV20-1
CDR3 protein: CSARSWISGNTIYF
CDR3 DNA: TGCAGTGCTAGAAGCTGGATCTCTGGAAACACCATATATTTT

J gene: TRBJ1-1
D gene: NA
clone size: many
V gene: TRBV29-1
CDR3 protein: CSVRESGAAWTEAFF
CDR3 DNA: TGCAGCGTTAGGGAGTCAGGGGCGGCGTGGACTGAAGCTTTCTTT

J gene: TRBJ2-4
D gene: TRBD1
clone size: NA
V gene: TRBV19
CDR3 protein: CASSIDGPGTGIKAKNIQYF
CDR3 DNA: TGTGCCAGTAGTATAGACGGTCCCGGGACAGGGATAAAGGCCAAAAACATTCAGTACTTC

J gene: TRBJ2-6
D gene: NA
clone size: many
V gene: TRBV24-1
CDR3 protein: CATSEMVGGDSGANVLTF
CDR3 DNA: TGTGCCACCAGTGAGATGGTCGGGGGTGACTCTGGGGCCAACGTCCTGACTTTC

J gene: TRBJ2-3
D gene: NA
clone size: NA
V gene: TRBV14
CDR3 protein: CASSQDLKDTQYF
CDR3 DNA: TGTGCCAGCAGCCAAGATCTTAAGGATACGCAGTATTTT

J gene: TRBJ2-3
D gene: NA
clone size: NA
V gene: TRBV7-9
CDR3 protein: CASSTGQGRDTQYF
CDR3 DNA: TGTGCCAGCAGCACAGGCCAGGGGAGAGATACGCAGTATTTT

J gene: TRBJ2-5
D gene: NA
clone size: few
V gene: TRBV28
CDR3 protein: CASSFPLPGVDETQYF
CDR3 DNA: TGTGCCAGCAGTTTTCCCCTTCCGGGAGTTGATGAGACCCAGTACTTC

J gene: TRBJ1-2
D gene: NA
clone size: NA
V gene: TRBV6-1
CDR3 protein: CASTLTPGSYGYTF
CDR3 DNA: TGTGCCAGCACCCTTACTCCAGGTTCCTATGGCTACACCTTC

J gene: TRBJ2-7
D gene: NA
clone size: many
V gene: TRBV12-3/TRBV12-4
CDR3 protein: CASSPGTEQYF
CDR3 DNA: TGTGCCAGCAGTCCGGGGACAGAGCAGTACTTC

J gene: TRBJ1-2
D gene: NA
clone size: NA
V gene: TRBV27
CDR3 protein: CASSLYPPPDNYGYTF
CDR3 DNA: TGTGCCAGCAGTTTATATCCCCCCCCGGATAACTATGGCTACACCTTC

J gene: TRBJ1-2
D gene: TRBD1
clone size: many
V gene: TRBV18
CDR3 protein: CASSPSTGGYGYTF
CDR3 DNA: TGTGCCAGCTCACCTTCTACAGGGGGATATGGCTACACCTTC

J gene: TRBJ2-7
D gene: TRBD2
clone size: NA
V gene: TRBV7-8
CDR3 protein: CASKRTSGRYEQYF
CDR3 DNA: TGTGCCAGCAAAAGGACTAGCGGGCGGTACGAGCAGTACTTC

J gene: TRBJ1-2
D gene: NA
clone size: many
V gene: TRBV28
CDR3 protein: CASSLGQDPTMGYTF
CDR3 DNA: TGTGCCAGCAGTTTGGGCCAGGATCCTACTATGGGCTACACCTTC

J gene: TRBJ2-7
D gene: TRBD2
clone size: many
V gene: TRBV11-2
CDR3 protein: CASSQKTGASGIHEQYF
CDR3 DNA: TGTGCCAGCAGCCAAAAAACAGGGGCTAGCGGGATCCACGAGCAGTACTTC

J gene: TRBJ2-1
D gene: TRBD2
clone size: many
V gene: TRBV20-1
CDR3 protein: CSATPLADGYNEQFF
CDR3 DNA: TGCAGTGCTACCCCACTAGCGGATGGGTACAATGAGCAGTTCTTC

J gene: TRBJ2-7
D gene: TRBD2
clone size: many
V gene: TRBV11-2
CDR3 protein: CASSPLKRLAGEIVTYEQYF
CDR3 DNA: TGTGCCAGCAGCCCCCTTAAAAGGTTAGCGGGAGAGATCGTTACCTACGAGCAGTACTTC

J gene: TRBJ1-1
D gene: TRBD1
clone size: once
V gene: TRBV2
CDR3 protein: CASRRGHGDTEAFF
CDR3 DNA: TGTGCCAGCAGGAGGGGGCACGGGGACACTGAAGCTTTCTTT

J gene: TRBJ2-5
D gene: TRBD2
clone size: NA
V gene: TRBV20-1
CDR3 protein: CSARDGGRGETQYF
CDR3 DNA: TGCAGTGCTAGAGATGGCGGGAGGGGAGAGACCCAGTACTTC

J gene: TRBJ2-5
D gene: TRBD2
clone size: many
V gene: TRBV7-2
CDR3 protein: CASSLGPTSGQETQYF
CDR3 DNA: TGTGCCAGCAGCTTAGGTCCGACTAGCGGCCAAGAGACCCAGTACTTC

J gene: TRBJ2-3
D gene: NA
clone size: many
V gene: TRBV7-9
CDR3 protein: CASSLVGGGERITDTQYF
CDR3 DNA: TGTGCCAGCAGCTTGGTGGGAGGGGGAGAGCGGATCACAGATACGCAGTATTTT

J gene: TRBJ2-2
D gene: TRBD1
clone size: NA
V gene: TRBV19
CDR3 protein: CASESGGWFAGELFF
CDR3 DNA: TGTGCCAGCGAGTCAGGGGGCTGGTTCGCCGGGGAGCTGTTTTTT

J gene: TRBJ2-1
D gene: TRBD2
clone size: many
V gene: TRBV7-9
CDR3 protein: CASSLGPGLAGVHEQFF
CDR3 DNA: TGTGCCAGCAGCTTAGGACCCGGACTAGCGGGAGTCCATGAGCAGTTCTTC

J gene: TRBJ2-1
D gene: NA
clone size: NA
V gene: TRBV12-3/TRBV12-4
CDR3 protein: CASSPTSYHEQFF
CDR3 DNA: TGTGCCAGCAGTCCGACTAGTTACCATGAGCAGTTCTTC

J gene: TRBJ1-2
D gene: TRBD1
clone size: NA
V gene: TRBV20-1
CDR3 protein: CSARSDRGTYGYTF
CDR3 DNA: TGCAGTGCTAGATCTGACAGGGGGACCTATGGCTACACCTTC

J gene: TRBJ2-3
D gene: NA
clone size: few
V gene: TRBV6-1
CDR3 protein: CASRRTSSTDTQYF
CDR3 DNA: TGTGCCAGCAGGCGGACGTCTAGCACAGATACGCAGTATTTT